The rows below give T cell receptor beta chains drawn from one sample of a study of lung T cells in sarcoidosis with Löfgren's syndrome. TCRdb redid the calling of the reads with MiXCR, one entry per CDR3 protein. In the table there are some 9,800 distinct CDR3 sequences, around 20% of which are singletons. Sequencing input: CD4+ T cells from bronchoalveolar lavage. The receptors here all came from a human donor with sarcoidosis (Löfgren's syndrome or another form), or a control subject (not recorded which). Both conserved end residues are trimmed from each CDR3. Fields, in order: J gene, V gene, CDR3 protein.

TRBJ2-1,TRBV27,ANSRTSSIGRNEQL
TRBJ2-1,TRBV10-1,ASSVLGNNYNEQF
TRBJ2-7,TRBV6-1,ASRGQGFGEQY
TRBJ2-5,TRBV20-1,SARKVQKETQY
TRBJ2-7,TRBV30,AWSEIVLGGNYEQY
TRBJ2-2,TRBV7-6,ASSTVAGVSFNEELF
TRBJ1-1,TRBV18,ASSPLGEGREAF
TRBJ2-2,TRBV6-2/TRBV6-3,ATKPLAGGHGELF
TRBJ1-5,TRBV20-1,SAPRSGLSDQPQH
TRBJ2-1,TRBV5-1,ASSLVAGGHNEQF
TRBJ2-7,TRBV30,AWSVPGRPPGHEQY
TRBJ2-7,TRBV12-3/TRBV12-4,ASSLGGGSEQY
TRBJ2-2,TRBV7-2,ASSFGGSAGTGELF
TRBJ2-2,TRBV28,ASSLDLAANTGELF
TRBJ1-5,TRBV16,ASSRGGDQPQH
TRBJ2-7,TRBV20-1,SARPLGRAGVDEQY
TRBJ2-2,TRBV12-3/TRBV12-4,ASSLGGTWELF
TRBJ1-3,TRBV3-1,ASSPHLTVYSGNTIY
TRBJ2-1,TRBV28,ASNRQALTYNEQF
TRBJ2-1,TRBV30,AWRASGSRPF